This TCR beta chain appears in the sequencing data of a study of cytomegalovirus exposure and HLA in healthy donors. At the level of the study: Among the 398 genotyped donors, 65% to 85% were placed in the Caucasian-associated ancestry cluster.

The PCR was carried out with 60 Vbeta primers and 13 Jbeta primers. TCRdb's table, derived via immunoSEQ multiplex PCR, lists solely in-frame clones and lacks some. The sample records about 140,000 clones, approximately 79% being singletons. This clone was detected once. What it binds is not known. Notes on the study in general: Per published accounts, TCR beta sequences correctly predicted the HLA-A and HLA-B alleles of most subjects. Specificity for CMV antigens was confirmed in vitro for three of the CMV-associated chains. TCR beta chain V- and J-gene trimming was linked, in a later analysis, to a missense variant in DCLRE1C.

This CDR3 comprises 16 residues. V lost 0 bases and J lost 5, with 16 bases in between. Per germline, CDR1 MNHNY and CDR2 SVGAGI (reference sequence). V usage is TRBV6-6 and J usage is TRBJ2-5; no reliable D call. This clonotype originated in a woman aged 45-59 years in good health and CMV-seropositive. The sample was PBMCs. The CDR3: CASSYSLEHKKETQYF. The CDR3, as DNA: TGTGCCAGCAGTTACTCCCTGGAGCACAAAAAGGAGACCCAGTACTTC.